This record concerns one T cell receptor beta chain sequence. This clone was detected many times. No antigen is known for it. Base qualities are not at hand, and no much larger clone is one base apart. CDR1 GTSNPN and CDR2 SVGIG were looked up in the germline V gene (reference sequence). The germline V end is reduced by 8 bases and the J end by 6 bases; junction bases left unmatched: 9. The CDR3 numbers 13 residues from cysteine through phenylalanine. The only DNA kept is the CDR3, 39 bases in frame from the first base. Genomic DNA was used for TRB sequencing, which was performed with the immunoSEQ assay at survey resolution or with the hsTCRB kit. On the study's bioinformatics: Initial read processing used immunoSEQ software, and repertoire analyses used the LymphoSeq R package. Clonality was computed as 1 minus normalized Shannon entropy; Gini coefficient was also calculated for each TRB dataset. To infer phenotypes in unsorted samples, TRB sequences from sorted subsets of the recipient or donor were mapped onto unsorted samples from the same recipient. TCRdb provides this immuneACCESS table in a form limited to in-frame rearrangements. Some clones are lacking; in checked studies, under half of them reflect an unresolved V gene, and why the rest are absent is not known. That table is the source of V, J and clone size, and D and trimming were worked out from the DNA. In this sample the table shows more than 9,500 clones, and no singletons are among them. More than 7% of the sample goes to the ten largest clones.

Peripheral blood samples were provided by related bone marrow donors on the day of marrow donation. Mononuclear cells from peripheral blood and bone marrow were separated by Ficoll-Hypaque density centrifugation and then cryopreserved. These data come from a study of T cells after posttransplantation cyclophosphamide (dated by TCRdb to about 2016). Regarding the study in general: The study tracked T cell repertoire reconstitution by TRB sequencing after myeloablative bone marrow transplantation using posttransplantation cyclophosphamide as GVHD prophylaxis. Public TRB sequences were checked against a database of over 3,000 sequences associated with responses to pathogens, tumor antigens, self-antigens and alloantigens. Blood from all 35 or so PTCy patients who had 1-year posttransplant specimens underwent TRB sequencing. Because TRA and TRB clonality correlated tightly in 8 to 10 samples, the subsequent TCR analyses were limited to TRB only. Up to roughly 3 additional blood samples from 2 to 5.2 years after transplant were also TRB-sequenced in 3 patients, as was pretransplant blood from several patients. Antigen receptor sequencing was done on samples from around 32 PTCy-treated patients and from approximately 17 related bone marrow donors of those patients.

The research as a whole found: The TRB repertoires of T cells infiltrating skin or the GI tract showed only limited overlap with the TRB repertoires found in blood. At 1-2 months, donor-recipient similarity was low but rose over the first year, and the later blood repertoires were often dominated by donor CD8+ memory clones. Across more than 35 patients, recipient CMV seropositivity and CMV reactivation were highly associated with TRB clonality; PTCy diversity was similar to CNI/methotrexate controls.

Sequenced input: PBMCs. This clonotype was sampled from a woman in her thirties or forties in good health, CMV-negative, and a related stem cell transplant donor. Here the chain combines TRBV30 and TRBJ2-1, with 8 junctional bases fitting TRBD1. This receptor carries the CDR3 CAKRGTGRNEQFF. The nucleotide sequence reads TGTGCCAAACGCGGGACAGGTCGCAATGAGCAGTTCTTC. The variable domain in full, with residues beyond the CDR3 obtained from the reference TRBV30 and TRBJ2-1 genes, is SQTIHQWPATLVQPVGSPLSLECTVEGTSNPNLYWYRQAAGRGLQLLFYSVGIGQISSEVPQNLSASRPQDRQFILSSKKLLLSDSGFYLCAKRGTGRNEQFFGPGTRLTVL.